A single sample gave rise to the 13 T cell receptor beta chains below, sequenced in a study of T cell responses to AZD1222 COVID-19 vaccine. Libraries were prepared by immunoSEQ multiplex PCR; TCRdb keeps only in-frame clonotypes and omits some of them. The repertoire holds about 120,000 clones, with around nine tenths as singletons. The sequencing here drew on peripheral blood, taken 28 days after the second dose of the MenACWY control vaccine. These receptors all come from an adult who received the MenACWY meningococcal vaccine as a control.

This chain uses TRBV10-1 with TRBJ2-1, with unresolved D. Germline lookup yields CDR1 WNHNN and CDR2 SYGVQD (reference sequence). V was pared by 6 bases and J by 2 bases, with 8 bases between. The length of the CDR3 is 13 residues. CDR3 nucleotide sequence: TGCGCCAGCAGCCCTTCCCCCTACAATGAGCAGTTCTTC. Encoded protein: CASSPSPYNEQFF.

The chain recombines TRBV30 with TRBJ1-1, with 7 bases matching TRBD1. Trimming took 5 bases from V and 2 from J; bases not matched to a gene: 8. Germline loops: CDR1 GTSNPN, CDR2 SVGIG (reference sequence). The CDR3 length is 14 residues. CDR3 nucleotides: TGTGCCTGGGGAATTGGAGGGGGCAACACTGAAGCTTTCTTT. Protein product: CAWGIGGGNTEAFF.

J is TRBJ2-7 and V is TRBV6-5; possible D gene TRBD2, 5 bases. From germline, CDR1 is MNHEY and CDR2 SVGAGI. With 2 bases removed from V and 0 bases from J, the gap between germline ends came to 5 bases. The CDR3 contains 13 residues. The CDR3 loop is CASSYDYSYEQYF. The CDR3 nucleotides are TGTGCCAGCAGTTACGACTACTCCTACGAGCAGTACTTC.

This chain uses TRBV19 with TRBJ1-1; D is perhaps TRBD1 (5 bases). V dropped 4 bases and J dropped 8 bases, with 14 bases sitting between them. In germline, CDR1 is LNHDA, CDR2 SQIVND (reference sequence). CDR3 length: 13 residues. In nucleotides, the CDR3 is TGTGCCAGTAGTACAGGCCGGCGGGGGGAAGCTTTCTTT. This translates into CASSTGRRGEAFF.

This clone was seen only a few times. This chain links TRBV12-3 or TRBV12-4 with TRBJ2-7, with 7 positions matching TRBD1. V shed 3 bases and J 2 bases; nucleotides not matched to a gene: 1. The CDR3 covers 13 residues. The CDR3 reads CASSFGQAYEQYV. CDR3 nucleotides: TGTGCCAGCAGTTTTGGACAGGCCTACGAGCAGTACGTC.

The rearrangement joins TRBV9 to TRBJ2-1; D assignment may be TRBD1 or TRBD2 (5 bases each). V lost 0 bases and J lost 7, with 14 bases in between. Germline-derived CDR1 and CDR2 are SGDLS and YYNGEE. The CDR3 length is 15 residues. CDR3 residues: CASSVGPGTGNEQFF. The CDR3 DNA sequence: TGTGCCAGCAGCGTAGGCCCCGGGACGGGTAATGAGCAGTTCTTC.

The V gene is TRBV28, the J gene TRBJ2-5; D unresolved. The germline V and J ends were trimmed by 2 bases and 0 bases, with 10 bases remaining between them. The germline V gene has CDR1 MDHEN and CDR2 SYDVKM. The CDR3 runs to 15 residues. Here the CDR3 DNA reads TGTGCCAGCAGTTTAGACACTCCTCACCAAGAGACCCAGTACTTC. It translates to CASSLDTPHQETQYF.

The rearrangement uses TRBV5-1 and TRBJ1-6; a possible D gene is TRBD1 (5 bases). This CDR3 is 15 amino acids long. CDR1 SGHRS and CDR2 YFSETQ come from the germline V gene. V dropped 5 bases and J dropped 0 bases, with 9 bases sitting between them. The chain's CDR3 is CASRSGGSYNSPLHF. In nucleotides, the CDR3 is TGCGCCAGCAGGAGTGGGGGCTCCTATAATTCACCCCTCCACTTT. Variable domain in full (rest from reference TRBV5-1 and TRBJ1-6): KAGVTQTPRYLIKTRGQQVTLSCSPISGHRSVSWYQQTPGQGLQFLFEYFSETQRNKGNFPGRFSGRQFSNSRSEMNVSTLELGDSALYLCASRSGGSYNSPLHFGNGTRLTVT.

This clone was observed a few times. The chain couples TRBV7-9 to TRBJ1-3; TRBD1 might be the D (5 bases). Germline-derived CDR1 and CDR2 are SEHNR and FQNEAQ (reference sequence). The CDR3 extends over 13 amino acids. Trimming left V 8 bases short and J 2 bases short, with 10 bases between. The CDR3 is CASGPDTGNTIYF. The CDR3 coding sequence is TGTGCCAGCGGGCCGGACACTGGAAACACCATATATTTT.

The chain carries TRBV3-1 (or the pseudogene TRBV3-2) and TRBJ2-1; D is unclear. CDR3 length equals 16 residues. The V and J ends lost 4 bases and 7 bases respectively, with 20 bases between them. Germline V CDR1 and CDR2: LGHDT, YNNKEL (reference sequence). CDR3: CASSRNDQTGVNEQFF. The DNA for the CDR3 is TGTGCCAGCAGCCGAAACGACCAAACTGGGGTAAATGAGCAGTTCTTC.

The V gene is TRBV24-1, the J gene TRBJ2-2; 7 nucleotides match TRBD1. The germline CDR1 and CDR2 sequences are KGHDR and SFDVKD. The V gene end was trimmed by 2 bases and the J gene end by 0 bases; junction bases not matched to a gene: 2. The CDR3 consists of 16 residues. DNA of the CDR3: TGTGCCACCAGTGATTCCGGACAGGCGAACACCGGGGAGCTGTTTTTT. This sequence encodes CATSDSGQANTGELFF.

The V gene is TRBV27, the J gene TRBJ2-5, with 7 bases identical to TRBD1. V lost 7 bases and J lost 3; bases outside the gene matches: 11. CDR3 length equals 15 residues. The germline V gene has CDR1 MNHEY and CDR2 SMNVEV (reference sequence). In DNA, the CDR3 is TGTGCCAGCATCAATACAGGGGACGGGGAAGAGACCCAGTACTTC. Its translation is CASINTGDGEETQYF.

V gene TRBV28 combines with J gene TRBJ2-1; TRBD2 might be the D (6 bases). V was clipped by 4 bases and J by 9 bases, with 10 bases between them. The germline V gene encodes CDR1 MDHEN and CDR2 SYDVKM. The CDR3 runs to 12 residues. The CDR3 region is CASSSSGVEQFF. The CDR3 region has the DNA TGTGCCAGCAGTTCATCGGGGGTTGAGCAGTTCTTC.